Below are 23 T cell receptor beta chains sequenced from a single sample in a study of blood T cells in healthy people across ages. The use of a sample-barcoded 5' primer and a J-beta primer mix characterized a second PCR of 7 to 11 cycles. One entry per CDR3 protein, called by TCRdb with MiXCR from the 5' RACE reads. Of roughly 830,000 distinct CDR3 sequences listed, less than 80% are singletons. Sequencing was performed on blood. The receptors here all came from a man aged 25 to 45 in good health.

J is TRBJ2-1 and V is TRBV10-3, with 9 positions matching TRBD2. After removal of 8 bases from V and 4 bases from J, the junction contained 3 bases not matched to a gene. Looked up from germline, CDR1 is ENHRY and CDR2 is SYGVKD. This CDR3 has 13 residues. The CDR3 loop reads CAISSGEYNEQFF. DNA for the CDR3: TGTGCCATCTCTAGCGGGGAGTACAATGAGCAGTTCTTC.

This clonotype came up once. The chain recombines TRBV28 with TRBJ2-1, with 7 bases identical to TRBD2. Germline CDR1 reads MDHEN; CDR2 reads SYDVKM. Trimming at V came to 5 bases and at J to 8 bases, leaving 9 bases not matched to a gene. This CDR3 contains 14 residues. Here the CDR3 DNA reads TGTGCCAGCAGTCGAGTCGGGGGGAGCGATGAGCAGTTCTTC. It encodes CASSRVGGSDEQFF.

This clonotype occurred a few times. The CDR3 here is CASSPGGRGSSYNEQFF. CDR3 nucleotides: TGTGCCAGCAGCCCAGGGGGGCGGGGGAGCTCCTACAATGAGCAGTTCTTC. This chain joins TRBV7-2 and TRBJ2-1; D possibly uses TRBD1 or TRBD2 (7 bases each). The CDR3 loop spans 17 amino acids. The V gene lost 5 bases and the J gene lost 0 bases, with 17 bases spanning the gap. Germline CDR1 is SGHTA and CDR2 is FQGNSA.

The rearrangement uses TRBV20-1 and TRBJ2-5; possibly TRBD2 for D (6 bases). Germline V lookup: CDR1 DFQATT, CDR2 SNEGSKA (reference sequence). Trimming stripped 4 bases from V and 12 bases from J, with 15 bases between. The CDR3 contains 11 residues. This CDR3 reads CSAISGPPEYF. The CDR3 region has the DNA TGCAGTGCTATAAGCGGGCCGCCGGAGTACTTC.

The CDR3 loop reads CSARRTPSYEQYF. The CDR3 bases are TGCAGTGCTAGAAGGACACCGTCCTACGAGCAGTACTTC. J is TRBJ2-7 and V is TRBV20-1; weak D call: TRBD1 (5 bases). Per germline, CDR1 DFQATT and CDR2 SNEGSKA (reference sequence). V was clipped by 2 bases and J by 1 base, with 9 bases between them. CDR3 length: 13 amino acids.

The rearrangement joins TRBV6-5 to TRBJ2-5, with D maybe TRBD2 (5 bases). Germline CDR1 MNHEY, CDR2 SVGAGI. CDR3 size: 14 residues. The V gene lost 1 base and the J gene lost 3 bases, with 9 bases spanning the gap. The CDR3 here is CASSYYAGEETQYF. The CDR3 bases are TGTGCCAGCAGTTACTATGCGGGTGAAGAGACCCAGTACTTC.

A note on this clonotype: The junction differs from germline at one of its ends, possibly a read error. V is TRBV7-2 and J is TRBJ2-1; weak D call: TRBD2 (5 bases). Germline CDR1 and CDR2: SGHTA and FQGNSA. The CDR3 covers 15 residues. The CDR3 protein is CACSFPLGLGGEQFF. CDR3 nucleotides: TGTGCCTGCAGCTTTCCACTAGGCCTGGGCGGGGAGCAGTTCTTC.

The chain uses TRBV12-3 or TRBV12-4 and TRBJ2-2; D unclear. V lost 5 bases, J lost 5 bases, and 9 bases lay in between. This CDR3 has 13 amino acids. This chain's CDR3 is CASSAYRTGELFF. Here the CDR3 DNA reads TGTGCCAGCAGTGCCTACCGAACCGGGGAGCTGTTTTTT.

The chain couples TRBV7-9 to TRBJ1-2, with D tentatively TRBD1 (5 bases). There are 16 residues in the CDR3. Germline CDR1 SEHNR, CDR2 FQNEAQ (reference sequence). Trimming removed 2 bases at V and 4 bases at J, with 17 bases between. This CDR3 is CASSLRRQGGGYGYTF. CDR3 nucleotide sequence: TGTGCCAGCAGCTTACGACGGCAGGGAGGTGGCTATGGCTACACCTTC.

In its sample, this clonotype was seen a few times. V and J are TRBV4-2 and TRBJ2-1, with TRBD2 identical over 8 bases. The J segment lost 8 bases and the V segment lost 0 bases, leaving 12 bases of the junction unmatched. This CDR3 is 17 amino acids long. The germline CDR1 and CDR2 sequences are LGHNA and YNFKEQ. The CDR3 loop reads CASSQDSYRGGGDEQFF. The CDR3 DNA follows: TGTGCCAGCAGCCAAGATTCGTACCGGGGGGGCGGGGATGAGCAGTTCTTC.

The chain combines TRBV12-3 or TRBV12-4 with TRBJ2-5; D is unresolved. Trimming cost V 5 bases and J 9 bases, with 13 bases left between them. CDR3 length: 12 amino acids. CDR3 amino acids: CASSLQPWAQYF. The DNA for the CDR3 is TGTGCCAGCAGTCTACAGCCGTGGGCCCAGTACTTC.

This clonotype was counted at least ten times. This chain joins TRBV28 and TRBJ2-7; TRBD1 matches 7 bases. CDR1 and CDR2 from the germline V gene are MDHEN and SYDVKM. V lost 5 bases and J lost 6; bases outside the gene matches: 10. The CDR3 loop spans 14 amino acids. The CDR3 spells CASSPSPTGIEQYF. The DNA of the CDR3 is TGTGCCAGCAGTCCGTCCCCGACAGGGATCGAGCAGTACTTC.

The J gene is TRBJ2-4, the V gene TRBV6-5; no firm D call. The DNA end favors TRBJ2-7, so the J call may be wrong. The CDR3 consists of 15 residues. Per germline, CDR1 MNHEY and CDR2 SVGAGI. The CDR3 spells CASSHTRALAYEQYF. As DNA, the CDR3 is TGTGCCAGCAGCCACACCCGGGCGCTGGCCTACGAGCAGTACTTC.

With respect to this clonotype: A much larger clone differs by one base, so this may be a read error. The J gene is TRBJ2-7, the V gene TRBV6-5; D might be TRBD1 or TRBD2, each matching 5 bases. CDR3 size: 13 residues. The V and J ends lost 5 bases and 6 bases respectively, with 14 bases between them. Germline values: CDR1 MNHEY, CDR2 SVGAGI. Here the CDR3 DNA reads TGTGCCAGCAGTGACAATCGAGGGACCGAGCAGTACTTC. Amino acids: CASSDNRGTEQYF.

The rearrangement links TRBV9 to TRBJ1-2, with D perhaps TRBD1 (5 bases). Trimming removed 0 bases at V and 4 bases at J, with 13 bases between. This CDR3 is 15 amino acids long. The germline V gene encodes CDR1 SGDLS and CDR2 YYNGEE. Here the CDR3 DNA reads TGTGCCAGCAGCGTAGTTACCGGGGCGGGCTATGGCTACACCTTC. Protein product: CASSVVTGAGYGYTF.

This clonotype has just a few counts. The CDR3 nucleotides read TGTGCCAGCAGTCCAGGGACAAAGGGGCGAATAGATACGCAGTATTTT. Protein sequence: CASSPGTKGRIDTQYF. This chain connects TRBV27 to TRBJ2-3, with D perhaps matching TRBD1 (6 bases). The germline CDR1 and CDR2 sequences are MNHEY and SMNVEV (reference sequence). The CDR3 spans 16 residues. V gave up 5 bases and J gave up 5 bases, with 20 bases separating them.

The V and J genes are TRBV28 and TRBJ2-3, with 8 bases lining up with TRBD1. Looked up from germline, CDR1 is MDHEN and CDR2 is SYDVKM. The V and J ends lost 5 bases and 3 bases, in that order; junction bases with no gene match: 7. This CDR3 contains 15 residues. The CDR3 here is CASSKDRGGTDTQYF. The CDR3 DNA follows: TGTGCCAGCAGTAAAGACAGGGGTGGTACAGATACGCAGTATTTT.

The chain is built from TRBV27 and TRBJ1-2; tentative D call: TRBD1 (6 bases). The V end lost 5 bases, the J end lost 8 bases, and 30 bases lay between the germline ends. In germline, CDR1 is MNHEY, CDR2 SMNVEV (reference sequence). CDR3 length: 18 residues. CDR3 amino acids: CASSPRGPNRERVSGYTF. CDR3 in DNA: TGTGCCAGCAGTCCACGAGGCCCAAACAGGGAGAGGGTATCGGGCTACACCTTC.

The chain links TRBV4-2 to TRBJ2-1, with 9 nucleotides matching TRBD2. V was pared by 3 bases and J by 15 bases, with 6 bases of the junction left unmatched. CDR3 length: 12 residues. Germline CDR1 LGHNA, CDR2 YNFKEQ. The CDR3 loop reads CASSQAGTSLFF. The CDR3 coding sequence is TGTGCCAGCAGCCAGGCCGGGACTAGCCTGTTCTTC.

The chain recombines TRBV27 with TRBJ2-4, with 9 bases fitting TRBD2. The assigned J gene may be wrong: the sequence end matches TRBJ2-5 better. In germline, CDR1 is MNHEY, CDR2 SMNVEV (reference sequence). The CDR3 sequence is 17 residues long. CDR3 coding DNA: TGTGCCAGCAGTTTATTCGCCGGGACTAGCATACGAGAGACCCAGTACTTC. It is translated as CASSLFAGTSIRETQYF.

This rearrangement joins TRBV20-1 to TRBJ2-4; weak D call: TRBD2 (6 bases). The end of the DNA is better explained by TRBJ2-7, so the J call may be wrong. This CDR3 spans 14 amino acids. Germline V CDR1 and CDR2: DFQATT, SNEGSKA (reference sequence). The CDR3 bases are TGCAGTGCTAGACCCGGGTTTAGCGGCTACGAGCAGTACTTC. As protein: CSARPGFSGYEQYF.

This chain joins TRBV7-6 and TRBJ2-4, with no clear D. The tail of the sequence fits TRBJ2-7 better, so the J call may be wrong. The CDR3 extends over 14 amino acids. Germline V gene lookup returns CDR1 SGHVS and CDR2 FNYEAQ. Here the CDR3 reads CASSLNQANYEQYF. The DNA for the CDR3 is TGTGCCAGCAGCTTGAATCAAGCGAACTACGAGCAGTACTTC.

The chain combines TRBV29-1 with TRBJ2-1, with D unresolved. Trimming removed 4 bases from V and 7 bases from J, with 14 bases in between. This CDR3 spans 13 amino acids. Looked up from germline, CDR1 is SQVTM and CDR2 is ANQGSEA. The CDR3 reads CSVGTTLGNEQFF. The CDR3 bases are TGCAGCGTTGGTACAACCCTGGGGAATGAGCAGTTCTTC.